The following is a T cell receptor beta chain sequence with its context. Its antigen remains unidentified. No base quality values were provided; no much bigger clone lies one nucleotide off. Library preparation employed the immunoSEQ multiplex PCR assay. A mixture of 60 forward primers for TCR Vbeta segments and 13 reverse primers for TCR Jbeta segments was used in the multiplex PCR. Amplification of the CDR3 region of rearranged TCR beta genes was performed with a multiplex PCR assay on genomic DNA. The Illumina HiSeq System was used to sequence the amplified TCR beta libraries as 87-base-pair reads. Concerning the study's data processing: A later analysis counted around 72 million unique TCR beta chains across the 700 or so repertoires, and roughly 9.9 million of these chains were shared by at least two donors. Raw reads were error-corrected and collapsed into unique sequences by a nearest-neighbor algorithm in which closely related sequences were merged to remove PCR and sequencing errors. Alignment of CDR3 sequences to IMGT reference sequences was used to assign V, D and J gene segments. For a sequence to be retained, at least a six-nucleotide match to both a V gene segment and a J gene segment was required. A rearrangement counted as productive if the CDR3 had no stop codons and remained in frame with V and J, and every other rearrangement counted as non-productive. Following IMGT convention, CDR3 was defined as the stretch from the second conserved V-encoded cysteine up to the conserved J-encoded phenylalanine. The earlier analysis of 550 to 650 of the donors excluded any sequence lacking an unambiguous match to a single V gene segment. In an earlier analysis of 450 to 750 of the donors, a V segment was called functional when productive rearrangements were above 56.7%, and segregating when the standard deviation between donors exceeded 5%. To diagnose cytomegalovirus status from the catalog of TCR beta chain sequences, a statistical classification framework was built. V and J gene assignment, in a later analysis, came from comparing TCR nucleotide sequences with IMGT/GENE-DB human TR gene sequences. In a later analysis, CDR3 sequences and most-parsimonious VDJ recombination scenarios were assigned using the TCRdist pipeline. A later analysis defined each TCR beta chain by its CDR3 amino acid sequence plus V-gene family, and excluded reads lacking a unique V-gene family. To address suspected cross-contamination and a sequencing artifact, a later analysis removed a few hundred highly shared, low-generation-probability nucleotide sequences. For each public chain, a later analysis derived a clonal expansion index from normalized ranks of inferred template counts within each repertoire. In a later analysis, generation probabilities were computed using a VDJ recombination model fitted to out-of-frame rearrangements, and the results were checked against IGoR. Hypergeometric tests were used in a later analysis to score TCR-TCR, TCR-HLA and TCR-CMV co-occurrence, with a repertoire-size bias correction applied to the TCR pairs. To estimate false discovery rates, a later analysis permuted the HLA or CMV assignments 20 times. In a later analysis, co-occurring TCRs were grouped using DBSCAN, and TCRdist sequence similarity was added for clustering within HLA-allele-positive subsets. For co-occurrence clustering, repertoires with fewer than 30,000 or more than 120,000 public chains were excluded, along with roughly 5 repertoires with anomalous nucleotide sharing. TCRdb carries this immuneACCESS record with in-frame sequences only. Its versions omit some clonotypes, under half of them owing to an unresolved V gene in the studies checked, with the rest unexplained. V and J calls and clone size are as listed in that table; D and trimming were resolved from the DNA. In this sample the table shows under 200,000 clones, around 80% of which occur a single time. The leading ten clones occupy around 6.6% of the sample.

The cohort consisted of 670 or so healthy bone marrow donors. At the time of sampling, all cohort members were nominally healthy, though unrecorded immune exposures were likely present. The donor tested CMV seropositive and was one of the 289 seropositive cohort members. Every donor gave a peripheral blood sample, and the peripheral blood mononuclear cells from that sample were used for TCR beta sequencing. The Qiagen DNeasy Blood Extraction Kit was used to extract genomic DNA from the blood cell samples. Per the germline V gene, SGHRS is the CDR1 and YFSETQ is the CDR2. From the cysteine through the phenylalanine, the CDR3 covers 12 amino acids. The CDR3 DNA has 36 bases and is translated from base 1. V loses 2 bases, J loses 5 bases, and the germline ends lie 8 bases apart. The entry originates in a study of cytomegalovirus exposure and HLA in healthy donors (dated 2017 in TCRdb). At the level of the whole study: According to an earlier analysis of around 600 of the donors, some 180 million T cells yielded some 120 million unique TCR beta sequences and about 280 Gb of sequence data. Among the roughly 400 genotyped donors, more than 70% belonged to the genetic ancestry cluster associated with self-reported Caucasian donors. All discovery cohort repertoires had been generated on a single sequencing platform. Around 300 gigabases of sequencing data and 70 million to 85 million unique TCR sequences were included in an early release covering 500 to 750 HLA-typed donors. A separate validation cohort of roughly 130 different subjects was used in addition to the 666-subject first cohort. Typing coverage differed by locus: A, B, C, DRB1 and DQB1 were typed in roughly 620-640 donors, DQA1 in 500 to 550, DPA1 in around 580, and DPB1 in roughly 470. The study used immunosequencing to profile the T cell repertoires of 666 subjects and linked those repertoires to cytomegalovirus serostatus. Rather than drawing on any new phenotypic data, the later analysis identified candidate immune exposures from TCR beta sequences and the way those sequences occurred across donors. To decide whether each TCR beta V gene segment behaved as functional or pseudogenic, an earlier analysis of 587 of the donors relied on high-throughput TCR beta sequencing. To predict cytomegalovirus infection status, the study combined high-throughput TCR immunosequencing, statistical association of individual TCRs with disease status, and machine learning. HLA typing included class I and class II loci at four-digit resolution. To study patterns of TCR occurrence, a later analysis re-analyzed previously published TCR beta repertoires from around 700 donors and added high-resolution HLA genotyping. Donor age, sex, ethnicity and CMV serostatus were compiled together with the repertoire data. The study aimed to test whether signatures of past pathogen exposure could be identified by cataloging public T cell receptors. Among some 410 genotyped donors of the cohort, an average of around 250,000 unique TCR beta nucleotide sequences was sequenced per donor, of which roughly 17% were non-productive. Because of strong linkage in the cohort, roughly five DR-DQ haplotypes were treated as single units for association and clustering. Genome-wide SNP genotypes for about 60% of the roughly 670 donors were used in a later genetic analysis, which treated that subset as a discovery cohort. Overall study outcomes, separate from this receptor: A cluster of highly shared sequence variants was judged likely to be a technical artifact of the sequencing pipeline. Most CMV-associated TCR beta chains appeared to be HLA-restricted in a later analysis, and the HLA associations seemed to be driven largely by CMV exposure. When HLA alleles, especially DR and DQ, strongly co-occurred, attributing TCR associations to individual alleles was difficult. Compared with equally common non-associated chains, HLA-associated TCR beta chains in a later analysis were more clonally expanded and had lower generation probabilities. In a later analysis, the rate of TCR association differed among HLA loci, with DRB1 alleles having the most associated TCRs and HLA-C alleles having the fewest. A further reported finding was that TCR beta sequences accurately predicted the HLA-A and HLA-B alleles for most subjects in the first cohort. A later genetic analysis associated a missense DCLRE1C variant with V-gene and J-gene trimming of TCR beta chains, and an independent cohort replicated the association. In both the original and validation cohorts, the classifier was reported to diagnose cytomegalovirus status with high specificity and sensitivity. According to a later genetic analysis, donors in an Asian-associated ancestry cluster had fewer N-insertions in productive TCRs than the approximately 610-donor mean. Three of the identified cytomegalovirus-associated TCR beta chains were confirmed in vitro to be specific for cytomegalovirus antigens. Because counts were too low, roughly 18 rarely observed V segments, including chromosome 9 orphons, were left out of the earlier analysis of 500 to 650 of the donors. Because HLA typing was missing for some donors at each locus, association tests included only the typed subset. Several of the top co-occurrence clusters appeared to be linked to parvovirus B19, influenza, CMV and Epstein-Barr virus, according to a later analysis. It was suggested by the authors that the approach could potentially be generalized to other disease states and immunological phenotypes. Presence/absence analyses assumed roughly uniform sequencing depth across donors, an assumption that may not hold. Across donors, most TCR sequences were observed very rarely, whereas some public TCRs were present in many individuals. Linkage disequilibrium might explain the correlated functional status among segregating V segments, but an unknown experimental factor could not be ruled out. The cohort was sequenced for TCR beta chains only, and without alpha or paired-chain data the features that could be detected were limited. In an earlier analysis of 450 to 750 of the donors, most TCR beta V segments appeared in productive rearrangements about 87% or about 30% of the time, broadly matching IMGT annotations. At a false discovery rate of 0.05, a later analysis linked about 16,000 TCR beta sequences to specific HLA alleles. Some IMGT-functional V segments, including TRBV6-2 and TRBV6-3, could not be told apart with the 87-base-pair reads, so those segments were excluded. CMV serostatus was the only immune exposure information available for the cohort. A total of around 150 TCR beta chains were listed by the study as associated with cytomegalovirus.

This clonotype was obtained from a male donor in good health and CMV-seropositive. The sequenced sample was PBMCs. The chain is encoded by TRBV5-1 joined to TRBJ2-7, with a weak D call of TRBD2 (5 bases match). The CDR3 region reads CASSFIGDEQYF. The sequenced DNA is TGCGCCAGCAGCTTTATCGGGGACGAGCAGTACTTC.